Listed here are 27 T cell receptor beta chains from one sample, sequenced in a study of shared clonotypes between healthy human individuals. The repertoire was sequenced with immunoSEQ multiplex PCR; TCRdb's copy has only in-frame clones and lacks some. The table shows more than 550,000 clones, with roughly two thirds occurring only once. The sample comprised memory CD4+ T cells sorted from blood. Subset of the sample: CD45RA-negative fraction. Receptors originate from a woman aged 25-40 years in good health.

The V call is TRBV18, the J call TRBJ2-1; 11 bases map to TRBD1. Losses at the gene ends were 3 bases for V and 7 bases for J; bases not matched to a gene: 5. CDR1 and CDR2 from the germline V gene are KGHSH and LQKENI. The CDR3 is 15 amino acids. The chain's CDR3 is CASSPLGTGGNEQFF. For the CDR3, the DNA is TGTGCCAGCTCACCGCTCGGGACAGGGGGGAATGAGCAGTTCTTC.

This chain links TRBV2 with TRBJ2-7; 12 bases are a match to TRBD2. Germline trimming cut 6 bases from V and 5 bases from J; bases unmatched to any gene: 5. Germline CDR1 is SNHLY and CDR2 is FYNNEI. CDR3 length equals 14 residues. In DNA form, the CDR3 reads TGTGCCAGCAGCTTACTAGCGGGGGGCCACGAGCAGTACTTC. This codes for CASSLLAGGHEQYF.

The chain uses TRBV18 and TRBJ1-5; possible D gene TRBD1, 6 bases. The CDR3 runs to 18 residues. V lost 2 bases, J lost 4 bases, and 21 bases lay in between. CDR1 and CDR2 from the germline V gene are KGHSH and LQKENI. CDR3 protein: CASSPGRRGAGGNQPQHF. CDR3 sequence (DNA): TGTGCCAGCTCACCAGGGAGGAGGGGGGCTGGTGGAAATCAGCCCCAGCATTTT.

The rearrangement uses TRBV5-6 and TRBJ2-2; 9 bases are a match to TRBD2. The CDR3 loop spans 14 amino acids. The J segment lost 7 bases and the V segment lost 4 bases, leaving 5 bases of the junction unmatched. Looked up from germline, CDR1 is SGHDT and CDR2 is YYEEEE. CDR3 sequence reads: CASSASGTSGELFF. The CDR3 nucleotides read TGTGCCAGCAGCGCTAGCGGGACCAGCGGGGAGCTGTTTTTT.

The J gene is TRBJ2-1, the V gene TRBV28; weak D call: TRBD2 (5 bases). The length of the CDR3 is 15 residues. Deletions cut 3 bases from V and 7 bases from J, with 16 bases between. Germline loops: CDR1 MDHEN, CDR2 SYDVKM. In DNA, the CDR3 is TGTGCCAGCAGTTTGAGGGCGGCCATCCGAAATGAGCAGTTCTTC. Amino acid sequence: CASSLRAAIRNEQFF.

CDR3 loop: CASRTGRGNQPQHF. The CDR3 DNA sequence: TGTGCCAGCCGCACAGGGAGAGGCAATCAGCCCCAGCATTTT. The chain is built from TRBV5-6 and TRBJ1-5; tentative D call: TRBD1 (6 bases). Trimming stripped 7 bases from V and 2 bases from J, with 13 bases between. This CDR3 has 14 amino acids. Germline V gives CDR1 SGHDT, CDR2 YYEEEE.

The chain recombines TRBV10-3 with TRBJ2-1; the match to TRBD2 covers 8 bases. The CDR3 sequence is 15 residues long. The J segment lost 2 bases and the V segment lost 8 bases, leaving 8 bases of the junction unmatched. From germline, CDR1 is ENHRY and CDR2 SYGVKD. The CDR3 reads CAIGVTSGTYNEQFF. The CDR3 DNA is TGTGCCATCGGGGTCACTAGCGGAACCTACAATGAGCAGTTCTTC.

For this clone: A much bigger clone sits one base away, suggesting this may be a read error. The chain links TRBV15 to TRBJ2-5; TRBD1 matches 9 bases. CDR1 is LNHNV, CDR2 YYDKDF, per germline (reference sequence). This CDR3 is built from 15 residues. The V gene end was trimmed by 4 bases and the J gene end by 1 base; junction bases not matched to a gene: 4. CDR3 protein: CATSTGQGVQETQYF. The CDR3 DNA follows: TGTGCCACCAGCACGGGACAGGGAGTCCAAGAGACCCAGTACTTC.

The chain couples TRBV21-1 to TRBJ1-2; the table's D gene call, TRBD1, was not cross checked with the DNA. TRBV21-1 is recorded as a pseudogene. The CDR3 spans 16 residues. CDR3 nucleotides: TGTGCCAGCAGCCCTTGGGGTCGGACAGGGGCCCAGGGCTACACCTTC. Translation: CASSPWGRTGAQGYTF.

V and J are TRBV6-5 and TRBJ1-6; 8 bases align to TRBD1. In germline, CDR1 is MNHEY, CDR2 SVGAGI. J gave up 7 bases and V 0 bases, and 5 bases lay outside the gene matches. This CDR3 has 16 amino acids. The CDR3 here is CASSYSRTGMNSPLHF. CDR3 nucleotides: TGTGCCAGCAGTTACTCGCGGACAGGGATGAATTCACCCCTCCACTTT.

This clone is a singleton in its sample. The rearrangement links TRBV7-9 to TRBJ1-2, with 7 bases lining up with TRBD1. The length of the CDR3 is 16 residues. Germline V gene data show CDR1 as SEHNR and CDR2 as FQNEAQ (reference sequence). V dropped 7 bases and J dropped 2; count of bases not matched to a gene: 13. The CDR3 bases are TGTGCCAGCAACCGCCCAACCAGGGGGTTGAACTATGGCTACACCTTC. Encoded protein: CASNRPTRGLNYGYTF.

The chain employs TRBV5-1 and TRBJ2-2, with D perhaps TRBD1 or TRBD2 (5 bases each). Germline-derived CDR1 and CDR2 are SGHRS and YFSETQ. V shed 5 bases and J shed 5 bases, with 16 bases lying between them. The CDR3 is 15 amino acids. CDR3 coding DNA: TGCGCCAGCAGTATATCAGGGAGAGGGACCGGGGAGCTGTTTTTT. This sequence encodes CASSISGRGTGELFF.

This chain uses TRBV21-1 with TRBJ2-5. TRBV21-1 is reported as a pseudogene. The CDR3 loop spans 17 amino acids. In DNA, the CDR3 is TGTGCCAGCAGCAAAAAGTCGGGCGAACACCTCCAAGAGACCCAGTACTTC. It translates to CASSKKSGEHLQETQYF.

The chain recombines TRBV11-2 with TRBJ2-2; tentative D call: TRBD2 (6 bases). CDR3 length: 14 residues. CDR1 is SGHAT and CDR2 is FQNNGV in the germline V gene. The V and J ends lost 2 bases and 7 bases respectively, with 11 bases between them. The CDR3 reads CASSLWEDVGELFF. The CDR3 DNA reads TGTGCCAGCAGCTTATGGGAGGACGTCGGGGAGCTGTTTTTT.

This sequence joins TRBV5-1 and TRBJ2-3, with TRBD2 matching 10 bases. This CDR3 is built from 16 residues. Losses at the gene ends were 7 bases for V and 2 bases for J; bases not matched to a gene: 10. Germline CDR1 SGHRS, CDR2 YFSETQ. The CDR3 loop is CASGIDSGGYTDTQYF. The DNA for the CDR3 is TGCGCCAGCGGCATCGATAGCGGGGGGTACACAGATACGCAGTATTTT.

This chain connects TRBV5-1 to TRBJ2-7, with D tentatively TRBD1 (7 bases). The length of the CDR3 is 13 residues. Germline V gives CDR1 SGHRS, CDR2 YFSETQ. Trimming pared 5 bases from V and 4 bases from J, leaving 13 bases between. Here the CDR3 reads CASRRDSTYEQYF. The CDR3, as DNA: TGCGCCAGCAGGCGGGACAGTACTTACGAGCAGTACTTC.

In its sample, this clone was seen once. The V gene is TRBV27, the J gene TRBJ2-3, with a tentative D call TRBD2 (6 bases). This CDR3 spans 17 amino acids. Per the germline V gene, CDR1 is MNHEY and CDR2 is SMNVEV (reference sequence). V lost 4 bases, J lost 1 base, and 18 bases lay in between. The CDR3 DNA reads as TGTGCCAGCAGTTCCGGACTACGTGGACGGGGCACAGATACGCAGTATTTT. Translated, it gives CASSSGLRGRGTDTQYF.

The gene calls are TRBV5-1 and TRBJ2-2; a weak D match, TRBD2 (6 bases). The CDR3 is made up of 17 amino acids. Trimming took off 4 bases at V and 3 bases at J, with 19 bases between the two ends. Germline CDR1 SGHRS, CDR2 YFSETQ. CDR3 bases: TGCGCCAGCAGCCAACAGCCGTCTAGCGACGACACCGGGGAGCTGTTTTTT. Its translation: CASSQQPSSDDTGELFF.

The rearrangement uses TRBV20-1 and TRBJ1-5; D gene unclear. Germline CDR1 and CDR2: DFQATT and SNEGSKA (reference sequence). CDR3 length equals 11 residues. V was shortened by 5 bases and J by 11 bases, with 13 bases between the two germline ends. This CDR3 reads CSALVVMTQHF. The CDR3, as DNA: TGCAGTGCTCTTGTCGTGATGACCCAGCATTTT.

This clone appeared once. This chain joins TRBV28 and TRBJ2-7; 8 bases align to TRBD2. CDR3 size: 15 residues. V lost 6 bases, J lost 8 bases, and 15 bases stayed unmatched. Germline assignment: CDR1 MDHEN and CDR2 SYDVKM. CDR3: CASRTPAGDLVKQYF. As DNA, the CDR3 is TGTGCCAGCAGAACTCCAGCGGGAGATTTGGTCAAGCAGTACTTC.

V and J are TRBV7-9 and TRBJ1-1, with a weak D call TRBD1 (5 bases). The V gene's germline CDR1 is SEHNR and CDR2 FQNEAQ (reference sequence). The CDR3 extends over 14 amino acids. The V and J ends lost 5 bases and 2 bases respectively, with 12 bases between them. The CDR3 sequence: CASSPSTANTEAFF. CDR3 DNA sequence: TGTGCCAGCAGCCCGTCGACAGCCAACACTGAAGCTTTCTTT.

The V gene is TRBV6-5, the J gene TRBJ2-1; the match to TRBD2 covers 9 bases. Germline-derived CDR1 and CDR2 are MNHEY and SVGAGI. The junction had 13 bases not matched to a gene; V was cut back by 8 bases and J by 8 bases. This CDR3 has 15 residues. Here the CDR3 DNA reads TGTGCCAGCTCATCCTCGGGACTAGCCTCAGATGAGCAGTTCTTC. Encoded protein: CASSSSGLASDEQFF.

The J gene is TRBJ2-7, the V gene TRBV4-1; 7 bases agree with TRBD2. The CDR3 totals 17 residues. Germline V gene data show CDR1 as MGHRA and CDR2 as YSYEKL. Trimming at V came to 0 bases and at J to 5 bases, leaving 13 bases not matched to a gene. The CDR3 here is CASSQDKMAGVGHEQYF. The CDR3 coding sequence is TGCGCCAGCAGCCAAGATAAGATGGCGGGAGTAGGCCACGAGCAGTACTTC.

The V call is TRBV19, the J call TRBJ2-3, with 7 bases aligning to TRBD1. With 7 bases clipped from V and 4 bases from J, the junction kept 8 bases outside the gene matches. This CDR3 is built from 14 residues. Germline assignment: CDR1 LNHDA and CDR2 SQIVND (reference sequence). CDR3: CASTATGFADTQYF. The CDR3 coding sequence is TGTGCCAGTACCGCGACAGGGTTCGCAGATACGCAGTATTTT. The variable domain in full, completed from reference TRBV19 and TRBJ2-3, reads DGGITQSPKYLFRKEGQNVTLSCEQNLNHDAMYWYRQDPGQGLRLIYYSQIVNDFQKGDIAEGYSVSREKKESFPLTVTSAQKNPTAFYLCASTATGFADTQYFGPGTRLTVL.

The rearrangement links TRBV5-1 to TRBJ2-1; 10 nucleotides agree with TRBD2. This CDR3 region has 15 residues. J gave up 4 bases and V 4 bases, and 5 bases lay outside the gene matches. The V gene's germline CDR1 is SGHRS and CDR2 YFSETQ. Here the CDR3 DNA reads TGCGCCAGCAGCGCCACGACTAGCGGGTACAATGAGCAGTTCTTC. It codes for CASSATTSGYNEQFF.

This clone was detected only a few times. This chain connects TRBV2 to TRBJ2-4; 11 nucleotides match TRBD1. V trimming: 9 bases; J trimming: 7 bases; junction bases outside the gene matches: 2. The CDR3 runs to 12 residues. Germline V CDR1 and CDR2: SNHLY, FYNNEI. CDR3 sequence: CARGTGGNIQYF. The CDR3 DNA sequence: TGTGCCAGGGGGACAGGGGGGAACATTCAGTACTTC.

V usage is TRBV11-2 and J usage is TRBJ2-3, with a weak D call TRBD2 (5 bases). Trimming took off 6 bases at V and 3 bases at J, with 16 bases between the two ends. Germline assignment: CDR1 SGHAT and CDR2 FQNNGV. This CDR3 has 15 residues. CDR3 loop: CASSPGLLVTDTQYF. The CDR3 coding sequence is TGTGCCAGCAGTCCCGGGCTACTAGTAACAGATACGCAGTATTTT.